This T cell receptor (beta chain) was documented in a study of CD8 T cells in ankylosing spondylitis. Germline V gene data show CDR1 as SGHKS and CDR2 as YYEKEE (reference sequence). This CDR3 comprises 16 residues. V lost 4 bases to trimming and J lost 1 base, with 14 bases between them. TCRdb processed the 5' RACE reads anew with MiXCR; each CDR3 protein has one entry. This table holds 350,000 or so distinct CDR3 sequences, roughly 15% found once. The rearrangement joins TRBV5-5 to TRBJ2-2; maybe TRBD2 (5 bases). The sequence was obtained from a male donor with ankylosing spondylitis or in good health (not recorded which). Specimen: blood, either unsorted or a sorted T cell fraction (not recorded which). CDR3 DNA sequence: TGTGCCAGCAGCCCTCGCACGGGGATGAACACCGGGGAGCTGTTTTTT. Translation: CASSPRTGMNTGELFF.